The rows below give T cell receptor beta chains drawn from one sample of a study of shared clonotypes between healthy human individuals. Sequenced by immunoSEQ multiplex PCR; TCRdb stores in-frame clones only, minus some. This table has about a million clones, around 76% appearing once. Source material: memory CD4+ T cells sorted from blood. These receptors were taken from a man aged 18 to 29 in good health. CDR3s include the opening cysteine and the closing phenylalanine or tryptophan. The D gene is left open where the match is weak. The size entry is marked missing in some rows and otherwise reads once, few, many or a size class.

j_gene,v_gene,d_gene,len,abundance,CDR3nt,CDR3aa
TRBJ2-5,TRBV6-1,TRBD1,15,.,TGTGCCAGCAGTCGGCTACAGGGGGCGCAAGAGGCCCAGTACTTC,CASSRLQGAQEAQYF
TRBJ1-3,TRBV7-2,.,15,.,TGTGCCAGCAGCTTAGCGCAGGGTTCCGGAAACACCATATATTTT,CASSLAQGSGNTIYF
TRBJ2-2,TRBV5-6,.,17,.,TGTGCCAGCAGCTTGGGCTTCCGCGGACTTAACACCGGGGAGCTGTTTTTT,CASSLGFRGLNTGELFF
TRBJ2-4,TRBV18,TRBD1,14,.,TGTGCCAGCTCAGACAGGACAGGGCAAAACATTCAGTACTTC,CASSDRTGQNIQYF
TRBJ2-7,TRBV21-1,.,12,.,TGTGCCAGCAGGGCAACAGGGGGCGAGCAGTACTTC,CASRATGGEQYF
TRBJ2-6,TRBV6-5,.,14,few,TGTGCCAGCACTCTCCTTTCTGGGGCCAACGTCCTGACTTTC,CASTLLSGANVLTF
TRBJ2-3,TRBV7-2,.,15,.,TGTGCCAGCAGCTTACAGTACAGTAGCACAGATACGCAGTATTTT,CASSLQYSSTDTQYF
TRBJ2-1,TRBV4-3,.,15,.,TGCGCCAGCAGCCAAGTGGGGCTAGTGTCGGCTGAGCAGTTCTTC,CASSQVGLVSAEQFF
TRBJ1-2,TRBV7-2,.,13,.,TGTGCCAGCAGCTTAGACAGGGCCAGCGGCTACACCTTC,CASSLDRASGYTF
TRBJ2-1,TRBV5-1,.,15,.,TGCGCCAGCAGCTTGCTAGCTCAATCCTACAATGAGCAGTTCTTC,CASSLLAQSYNEQFF
TRBJ2-3,TRBV2,TRBD2,15,.,TGTGCCAGCATTGGACTAGCGGGGGGCATCGATACGCAGTATTTT,CASIGLAGGIDTQYF
TRBJ1-1,TRBV2,.,13,.,TGTGCCAGCAGCCTACAGGGAGTCACTGAAGCTTTCTTT,CASSLQGVTEAFF
TRBJ1-2,TRBV7-8,.,12,.,TGTGCCAGCAGTTATGTCCTAGGGGGCTACACCTTC,CASSYVLGGYTF
TRBJ2-6,TRBV7-2,.,16,.,TGTGCCAGCAGCTTAGCGGGTGGCTCTGGGGCCAACGTCCTGACTTTC,CASSLAGGSGANVLTF
TRBJ1-4,TRBV10-3,.,13,.,TGTGCCATCAGTGGGCACGAATCAGGAAAACTGTTTTTT,CAISGHESGKLFF
TRBJ2-1,TRBV14,.,13,.,TGTGCCAGCAGCACAAAGATATCGAATGAGCAGTTCTTC,CASSTKISNEQFF
TRBJ1-2,TRBV14,.,13,.,TGTGCCAGCAGCCAAGACTTACAGTATGGCTACACCTTC,CASSQDLQYGYTF
TRBJ2-5,TRBV4-3,.,16,once,TGCGCCAGCAGCCAATCCGGGGCTCTCCCCGACAAGACCCAGTACTTC,CASSQSGALPDKTQYF
TRBJ1-1,TRBV19,.,14,few,TGTGCCAGTAGTAAATCCAGGGTTGGAACTGAAGCTTTCTTT,CASSKSRVGTEAFF
TRBJ1-6,TRBV5-4,.,14,few,TGTGCCAGCACGATGGGCACATTCGGATCACCCCTCCACTTT,CASTMGTFGSPLHF
TRBJ1-1,TRBV28,.,14,many,TGTGCCAGCGGAAGAACAGGACAGAACACTGAAGCTTTCTTT,CASGRTGQNTEAFF
TRBJ2-4,TRBV14,TRBD1,17,.,TGTGCCAGCAGCCAACGCCCTGGACAGGGGGGAGATAACATTCAGTACTTC,CASSQRPGQGGDNIQYF
TRBJ1-2,TRBV4-3,.,15,.,TGCGCCAGCAGCCCCCGGTGGGGGACTAACTATGGCTACACCTTC,CASSPRWGTNYGYTF
TRBJ2-5,TRBV5-4,TRBD2,16,once,TGTGCCAGCAGCTTGGGTTCTAGCGGGGGTTCAGAGACCCAGTACTTC,CASSLGSSGGSETQYF
TRBJ2-1,TRBV7-8,TRBD2,16,.,TGTGCCAGCAGCTTTCCGGGACTAGCGGGAGGTGGTGAGCAGTTCTTC,CASSFPGLAGGGEQFF
TRBJ1-5,TRBV5-6,.,15,once,TGTGCCAGCAGCTTGGCCGGGTCTAGCAATCAGCCCCAGCATTTT,CASSLAGSSNQPQHF
TRBJ2-2,TRBV27,.,12,.,TGTGCCAGCAGTAGCGGAACCGGGGAGCTGTTTTTT,CASSSGTGELFF
TRBJ2-3,TRBV10-1,TRBD2,15,.,TGCGCCAGCAGTGACCAGCGGGGGGGGACAGATACGCAGTATTTT,CASSDQRGGTDTQYF
TRBJ2-7,TRBV18,.,15,.,TGTGCCAGCCAGGAAGGGGGGTCGACCTCCTACGAGCAGTACTTC,CASQEGGSTSYEQYF
TRBJ2-3,TRBV4-3,.,14,once,TGCGCCAGCAGCCAAGATATTACCACAGATACGCAGTATTTT,CASSQDITTDTQYF
TRBJ1-3,TRBV27,TRBD1,15,.,TGTGCCAGCAGCCTGAAAGGACAGGGGGGAAACACCATATATTTT,CASSLKGQGGNTIYF
TRBJ1-3,TRBV2,.,14,.,TGTGCCAGCAGTGACGCATCCTCTGGAAACACCATATATTTT,CASSDASSGNTIYF
TRBJ1-1,TRBV4-2,.,15,few,TGTGCCAGCAGCCAAGTGGGGGCTGGTAACACTGAAGCTTTCTTT,CASSQVGAGNTEAFF
TRBJ2-5,TRBV5-1,.,13,.,TGCGCCAGCAGCTTTTTGTTAGGGGAGACCCAGTACTTC,CASSFLLGETQYF
TRBJ1-2,TRBV7-8,.,14,.,TGTGCCAGCAGCCCCCGGGAAGGGAATTATGGCTACACCTTC,CASSPREGNYGYTF
TRBJ2-7,TRBV5-4,.,15,.,TGTGCCAGCAGCTTGGGTCCCCCACAGGGAGGGGAGCAGTACTTC,CASSLGPPQGGEQYF
TRBJ2-2,TRBV19,.,11,.,TGTGCCAGTAATGGGAGGGGGCAGCTGTTTTTT,CASNGRGQLFF
TRBJ2-7,TRBV5-1,TRBD1,14,.,TGCGCCAGCAGCCTAGTACAGGGGTTATACGAGCAGTACTTC,CASSLVQGLYEQYF
TRBJ2-2,TRBV5-6,TRBD1,16,.,TGTGCCAGCAGCCCATACGACAGGGGGCAGAGCGGGGAGCTGTTTTTT,CASSPYDRGQSGELFF
TRBJ1-5,TRBV5-1,TRBD1,13,.,TGCGCCAGCAGCCCTGGACAGGATCAGCCCCAGCATTTT,CASSPGQDQPQHF
TRBJ2-2,TRBV28,.,16,once,TGTGCCAGCGGGGGTTTCGACACCGCGAACACCGGGGAGCTGTTTTTT,CASGGFDTANTGELFF
TRBJ2-7,TRBV18,TRBD1,13,.,TGTGCCAGCTCAGCCGGGACAGACTACGAGCAGTACTTC,CASSAGTDYEQYF
TRBJ1-2,TRBV7-2,.,14,.,TGTGCCAGCAGCTTAGAGATATCTAACTATGGCTACACCTTC,CASSLEISNYGYTF
TRBJ1-6,TRBV4-1,.,18,.,TGCGCCAGCAGCCAAGCATCAGGTCGGATCCTCGGGAATTCACCCCTCCACTTT,CASSQASGRILGNSPLHF
TRBJ2-1,TRBV9,TRBD2,15,few,TGTGCCAGCAGCACCAGCGGGAGCTCCTACAATGAGCAGTTCTTC,CASSTSGSSYNEQFF
TRBJ2-7,TRBV5-5,TRBD1,15,few,TGTGCCAGCAGCTTGGGGGACAGCTTAAACTACGAGCAGTACTTC,CASSLGDSLNYEQYF
TRBJ2-7,TRBV27,.,14,.,TGTGCCAGCAGTTTTCGGAGGGCCTCCTACGAGCAGTACTTC,CASSFRRASYEQYF
TRBJ2-1,TRBV6-6,.,14,.,TGTGCCAGTTTATCCTCTCAACTTGCCAATGAGCAGTTCTTC,CASLSSQLANEQFF
TRBJ2-3,TRBV11-2,TRBD2,16,.,TGTGCCAGCAGCGCAGCCGGACTAGCGGGGGCAGATACGCAGTATTTT,CASSAAGLAGADTQYF
TRBJ2-3,TRBV19,TRBD1,15,.,TGTGCCAGCGCATCCGGGACAGGGGAAACAGATACGCAGTATTTT,CASASGTGETDTQYF
TRBJ2-5,TRBV19,TRBD2,14,.,TGTGCCAGTAGTAGAAGACTAGCGGGAGAGACCCAGTACTTC,CASSRRLAGETQYF
TRBJ2-1,TRBV29-1,TRBD1,15,.,TGCAGCGTGGGACGACAGGGCTTAGATTACAATGAGCAGTTCTTC,CSVGRQGLDYNEQFF
TRBJ1-1,TRBV16,.,13,.,TGTGCCAGCAGCCGGGGGCGAATCACTGAAGCTTTCTTT,CASSRGRITEAFF
TRBJ1-1,TRBV19,.,17,.,TGTGCCAGTAGTATCATGTCGGGCACAGGGTTTAAGGCTGAAGCTTTCTTT,CASSIMSGTGFKAEAFF
TRBJ2-1,TRBV11-2,.,16,.,TGTGCCAGCAGCTTCGGTCTAGGGTTGGGGGACAATGAGCAGTTCTTC,CASSFGLGLGDNEQFF